This TCR beta chain was profiled in a study of T cell responses to AZD1222 COVID-19 vaccine. Overall study: Pooled samples include second doses given at about 4 or 12 weeks.

The assay was immunoSEQ multiplex PCR, and TCRdb's table has in-frame clones only and misses some. The sample includes about 140,000 clones, around 93% seen only once; the top ten take about 3%. Overall study findings and caveats: Researchers report vaccine-associated CD4 TCRs spanning spike, with dominance at 160-218 and 743-854. The study sampled repertoires only after the peak T cell response. Baseline antibody screening turned up just a handful of seropositive AZD1222 recipients.

Germline values: CDR1 MNHNY, CDR2 SVGAGI (reference sequence). The CDR3 covers 12 residues. Trimming took off 5 bases at V and 5 bases at J, with 7 bases between the two ends. On this clone itself: Its antigen is not known.

The material was peripheral blood, obtained on day 0 of AZD1222 vaccination. The chain is built from TRBV6-6 and TRBJ1-5; D may be TRBD1 (6 bases). The TCR comes from an adult in good health. The CDR3 is CASSPGDQPQHF. The CDR3 coding sequence is TGTGCCAGCAGTCCAGGGGATCAGCCCCAGCATTTT.